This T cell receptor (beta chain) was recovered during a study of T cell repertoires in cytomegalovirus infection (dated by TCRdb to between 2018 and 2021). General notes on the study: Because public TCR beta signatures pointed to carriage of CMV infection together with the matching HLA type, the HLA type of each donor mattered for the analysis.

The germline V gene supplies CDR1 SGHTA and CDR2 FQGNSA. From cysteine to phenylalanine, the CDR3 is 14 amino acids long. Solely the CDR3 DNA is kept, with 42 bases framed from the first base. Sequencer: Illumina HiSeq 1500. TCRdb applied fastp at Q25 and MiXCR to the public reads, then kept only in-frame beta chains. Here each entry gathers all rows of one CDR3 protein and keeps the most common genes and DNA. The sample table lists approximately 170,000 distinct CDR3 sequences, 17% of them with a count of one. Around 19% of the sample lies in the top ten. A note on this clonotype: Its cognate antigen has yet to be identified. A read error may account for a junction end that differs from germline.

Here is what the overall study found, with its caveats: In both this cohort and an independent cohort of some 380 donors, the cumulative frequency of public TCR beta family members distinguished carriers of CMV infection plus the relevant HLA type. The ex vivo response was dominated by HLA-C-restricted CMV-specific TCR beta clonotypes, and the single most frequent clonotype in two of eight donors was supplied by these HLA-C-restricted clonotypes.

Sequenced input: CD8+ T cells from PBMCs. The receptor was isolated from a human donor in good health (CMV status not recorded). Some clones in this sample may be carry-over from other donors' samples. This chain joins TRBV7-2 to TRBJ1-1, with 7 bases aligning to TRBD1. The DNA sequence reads TGTGCCAACAGCTTCAAGACAGGGACGGCTGAAGCTTTCTTT. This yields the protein CANSFKTGTAEAFF.